The 18 T cell receptor beta chains below were found in one sample sequenced in a study of persistence of HIV-infected CD4 T cells. The immunoSEQ assay was version 4, run in survey mode. Using immunoSEQ multiplex PCR, the repertoire was profiled, and TCRdb retains in-frame clones only, with some absent. The data show about 36,000 clones, with 85% to 90% seen just once and roughly 5.9% held by the top ten. No antigens are known for them. Cells were stimulated with overlapping HIV-1 Gag 15-mer peptides. Memory cells lacking CD40L and CD69 with high CD45RO were sorted. Sample: cultured CD4+ T cells from PBMCs, taken from a patient who received antiretroviral therapy. These receptors all come from an adult with HIV. The donor label of this sample is uncertain.

The gene calls are TRBV4-1 and TRBJ2-3, with D tentatively TRBD1 (6 bases). The CDR3 length is 15 residues. In germline, CDR1 is MGHRA, CDR2 YSYEKL. Deletions cut 2 bases from V and 4 bases from J, with 13 bases between. CDR3: CASSQLDRDADTQYF. CDR3 nucleotide sequence: TGCGCCAGCAGCCAATTGGACAGAGACGCAGATACGCAGTATTTT.

This clone has only a few counts. The chain recombines TRBV2 with TRBJ1-6; D is undetermined. Trimming cost V 3 bases and J 6 bases, with 9 bases left between them. From germline, CDR1 is SNHLY and CDR2 FYNNEI. The CDR3 contains 14 residues. The CDR3 DNA is TGTGCCAGCAGTGAGGGTCCAGTTAATTCACCCCTCCACTTT. Protein: CASSEGPVNSPLHF. The full variable domain, with the rest looked up from reference TRBV2 and TRBJ1-6, is EPEVTQTPSHQVTQMGQEVILRCVPISNHLYFYWYRQILGQKVEFLVSFYNNEISEKSEIFDDQFSVERPDGSNFTLKIRSTKLEDSAMYFCASSEGPVNSPLHFGNGTRLTVT.

This chain connects TRBV7-9 to TRBJ1-5; perhaps TRBD1 as D (5 bases). V dropped 5 bases and J dropped 1 base, with 12 bases sitting between them. The CDR3 is 15 residues long. CDR1 and CDR2 from the germline V gene are SEHNR and FQNEAQ (reference sequence). The CDR3 nucleotides read TGTGCCAGCAGCCTGGGGGACGGGAGCAATCAGCCCCAGCATTTT. Residues: CASSLGDGSNQPQHF.

The chain employs TRBV24-1 and TRBJ2-1; D might be TRBD2 (7 bases). Per the germline V gene, CDR1 is KGHDR and CDR2 is SFDVKD. The CDR3 has 14 amino acids. V lost 5 bases, J lost 2 bases, and 9 bases lay in between. The CDR3 region is CATSAGGAYNEQFF. CDR3 DNA sequence: TGTGCCACCAGTGCGGGGGGCGCCTACAATGAGCAGTTCTTC.

This clone turned up a few times. The rearrangement uses TRBV5-4 and TRBJ2-7; tentative D call: TRBD1 (6 bases). Trimming stripped 3 bases from V and 4 bases from J, with 14 bases between. The CDR3 consists of 14 residues. The germline V gene has CDR1 SGHNT and CDR2 YYREEE (reference sequence). CDR3 nucleotide sequence: TGTGCCAGCAGCTCGACGGACAGAGGATACGAGCAGTACTTC. It specifies CASSSTDRGYEQYF.

The gene calls are TRBV6-5 and TRBJ2-5; D might be TRBD2 (6 bases). The V end lost 8 bases, the J end lost 5 bases, and 21 bases lay between the germline ends. The CDR3 is 15 amino acids. CDR1 and CDR2 (germline): MNHEY, SVGAGI. The CDR3 loop reads CASGPGPGAGETQYF. The CDR3 DNA reads TGTGCCAGCGGCCCGGGCCCCGGGGCGGGGGAGACCCAGTACTTC.

V is TRBV12-2 and J is TRBJ2-3. TRBV12-2 corresponds to a pseudogene. The CDR3 runs 13 residues. The CDR3 spells CASRLPGQCTQYF. CDR3 in DNA: TGTGCAAGTCGCTTACCGGGCCAGTGTACGCAGTATTTT.

V is TRBV29-1 and J is TRBJ2-7; 8 nucleotides align to TRBD1. With V trimmed by 0 bases and J by 3 bases, 7 bases remained unmatched. The CDR3 runs to 15 residues. Germline V gene lookup returns CDR1 SQVTM and CDR2 ANQGSEA. The CDR3 region is CSVEEGTGLGYEQYF. CDR3 DNA: TGCAGCGTTGAAGAAGGGACAGGCCTGGGCTACGAGCAGTACTTC.

The chain employs TRBV2 and TRBJ1-2; D remains ambiguous. The CDR3 sequence is 12 residues long. Germline lookup yields CDR1 SNHLY and CDR2 FYNNEI. V was trimmed by 5 bases and J by 4 bases, leaving 8 bases between them. CDR3 bases: TGTGCCAGCAGTAGGGAGGTCTATGGCTACACCTTC. Translating gives CASSREVYGYTF.

This clone was detected only once. The chain couples TRBV7-7 to TRBJ1-3; 7 positions agree with TRBD1. Germline-derived CDR1 and CDR2 are SSHAT and FNYEAQ (reference sequence). The CDR3 runs to 15 residues. Trimming removed 0 bases from V and 2 bases from J; junction bases left unmatched: 1. CDR3 in DNA: TGTGCCAGCAGCTTAGCCGGGACAGCTGGAAACACCATATATTTT. Its protein is CASSLAGTAGNTIYF.

The chain joins TRBV29-1 to TRBJ2-2; no clear D. Trimming stripped 4 bases from V and 4 bases from J, with 10 bases between. The CDR3 is made up of 13 amino acids. Per the germline V gene, CDR1 is SQVTM and CDR2 is ANQGSEA. CDR3 nucleotide sequence: TGCAGCGTTGGTATAGAGGTCACCGGGGAGCTGTTTTTT. Translated, it gives CSVGIEVTGELFF.

This clone was recorded once. This chain uses TRBV28 with TRBJ1-3; D uncertain. V lost 2 bases, J lost 15 bases, and 29 bases lay in between. Germline V gives CDR1 MDHEN, CDR2 SYDVKM. This CDR3 contains 17 residues. The CDR3 region is CASSLRRSYLPLISGYF. The CDR3 DNA sequence: TGTGCCAGCAGTTTACGGCGCTCGTATTTGCCCTTAATTTCAGGATATTTT.

V usage is TRBV29-1 and J usage is TRBJ1-1, with D unclear. The CDR3 contains 12 residues. The germline CDR1 and CDR2 sequences are SQVTM and ANQGSEA. Trimming left V 4 bases short and J 0 bases short, with 6 bases between. CDR3 bases: TGCAGCGTTGTTAGTATGAACACTGAAGCTTTCTTT. Residues: CSVVSMNTEAFF.

The chain has TRBV18 and TRBJ1-4; 9 positions match TRBD1. The CDR3 extends over 17 amino acids. With V trimmed by 5 bases and J by 0 bases, 7 bases remained unmatched. Germline assignment: CDR1 KGHSH and CDR2 LQKENI. The CDR3, as DNA: TGTGCCAGCTCAGCCGGGACAGGGCCCTCAACTAATGAAAAACTGTTTTTT. This sequence encodes CASSAGTGPSTNEKLFF.

The genes are TRBV7-2 and TRBJ1-3; no clear D gene. The CDR3 is 14 amino acids. The germline V gene has CDR1 SGHTA and CDR2 FQGNSA. With 5 bases removed from V and 0 bases from J, the gap between germline ends came to 8 bases. CDR3 amino acids: CASSPEYSGNTIYF. In DNA, the CDR3 is TGTGCCAGCAGCCCTGAGTACTCTGGAAACACCATATATTTT.

This chain connects TRBV19 to TRBJ2-6; D is unresolved. V gave up 1 base and J gave up 0 bases, with 7 bases separating them. CDR1 and CDR2 (germline): LNHDA, SQIVND (reference sequence). The CDR3 runs 16 residues. The CDR3 loop reads CASSIGRSSGANVLTF. The CDR3, as DNA: TGTGCCAGTAGTATAGGCCGGAGCTCTGGGGCCAACGTCCTGACTTTC.

The chain couples TRBV7-8 to TRBJ2-7; D remains unclear. This CDR3 region has 14 residues. With 1 base removed from V and 0 bases from J, the gap between germline ends came to 7 bases. CDR1 and CDR2 (germline): SGHVS, FQNEAQ. CDR3 sequence reads: CASSLVGSSYEQYF. DNA of the CDR3: TGTGCCAGCAGCTTAGTCGGCAGCTCCTACGAGCAGTACTTC.

The genes are TRBV30 and TRBJ1-5, with D perhaps TRBD1 (5 bases). Germline CDR1 GTSNPN, CDR2 SVGIG (reference sequence). V lost 3 bases to trimming and J lost 4 bases, with 10 bases between them. The CDR3 is 13 amino acids. This chain's CDR3 is CAWRAGWNQPQHF. As DNA, the CDR3 is TGTGCCTGGAGGGCAGGGTGGAATCAGCCCCAGCATTTT.